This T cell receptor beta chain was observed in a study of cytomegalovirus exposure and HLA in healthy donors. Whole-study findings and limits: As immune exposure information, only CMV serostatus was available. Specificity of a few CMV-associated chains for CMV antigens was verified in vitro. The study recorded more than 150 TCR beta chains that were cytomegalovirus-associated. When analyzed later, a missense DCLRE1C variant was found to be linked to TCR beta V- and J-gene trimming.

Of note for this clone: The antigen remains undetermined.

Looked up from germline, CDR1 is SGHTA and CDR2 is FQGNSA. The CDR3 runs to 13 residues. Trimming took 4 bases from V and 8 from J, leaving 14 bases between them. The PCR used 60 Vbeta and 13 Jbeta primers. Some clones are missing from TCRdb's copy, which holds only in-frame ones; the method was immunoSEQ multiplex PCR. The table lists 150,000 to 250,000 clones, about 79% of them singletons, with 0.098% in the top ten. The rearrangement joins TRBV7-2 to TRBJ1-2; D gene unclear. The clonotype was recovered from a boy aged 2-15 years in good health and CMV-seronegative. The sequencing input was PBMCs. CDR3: CASSSHRLQGYTF. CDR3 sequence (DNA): TGTGCCAGCAGCTCACACAGATTACAAGGCTACACCTTC.